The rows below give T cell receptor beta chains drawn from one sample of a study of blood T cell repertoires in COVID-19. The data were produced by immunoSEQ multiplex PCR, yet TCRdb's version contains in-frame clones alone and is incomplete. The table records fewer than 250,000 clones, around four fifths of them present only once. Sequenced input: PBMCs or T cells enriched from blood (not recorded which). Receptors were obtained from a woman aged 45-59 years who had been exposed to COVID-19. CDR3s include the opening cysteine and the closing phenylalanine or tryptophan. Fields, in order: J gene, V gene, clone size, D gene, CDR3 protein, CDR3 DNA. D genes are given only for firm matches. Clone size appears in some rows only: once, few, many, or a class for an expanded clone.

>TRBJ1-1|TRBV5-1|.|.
CASSFRELAANTEAFF
TGCGCCAGCAGCTTCCGGGAGCTGGCAGCGAACACTGAAGCTTTCTTT
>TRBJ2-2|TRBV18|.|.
CASSEITGELFF
TGTGCCAGCTCAGAGATCACCGGGGAGCTGTTTTTT
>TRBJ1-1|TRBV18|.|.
CASSPFVRGTEAFF
TGTGCCAGCTCACCCTTCGTCAGGGGCACTGAAGCTTTCTTT
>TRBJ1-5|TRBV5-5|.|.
CASSLEARAHQPQHF
TGTGCCAGCAGCTTGGAGGCCAGGGCCCATCAGCCCCAGCATTTT
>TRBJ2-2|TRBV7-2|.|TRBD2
CASSLVTLAGVTGELFF
TGTGCCAGCAGCTTAGTTACACTAGCGGGGGTCACCGGGGAGCTGTTTTTT
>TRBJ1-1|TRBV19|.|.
CASSIRLNTEAFF
TGTGCCAGTAGTATACGTCTGAACACTGAAGCTTTCTTT
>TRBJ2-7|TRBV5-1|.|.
CASKIPGPYEQYF
TGCGCCAGTAAAATTCCGGGTCCCTACGAGCAGTACTTC
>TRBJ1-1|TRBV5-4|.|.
CASSAQRAEAFF
TGTGCCAGCAGCGCCCAGCGGGCTGAAGCTTTCTTT
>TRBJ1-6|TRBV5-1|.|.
CASSPAGFYNSPLHF
TGCGCCAGCAGCCCGGCGGGGTTCTATAATTCACCCCTCCACTTT
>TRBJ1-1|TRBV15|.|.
CAIRRGGVNTEAFF
TGTGCCATTCGGAGAGGGGGTGTGAACACTGAAGCTTTCTTT
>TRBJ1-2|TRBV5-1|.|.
CASSLEAYGYTF
TGCGCCAGCAGCTTGGAAGCCTATGGCTACACCTTC
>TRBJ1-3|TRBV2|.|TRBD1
CASRTGGTRGGNTIYF
TGTGCCAGCCGCACAGGGGGCACTCGGGGTGGAAACACCATATATTTT
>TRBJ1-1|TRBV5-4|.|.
CASSSGQEAFF
TGTGCCAGCAGTTCCGGACAGGAAGCTTTCTTT
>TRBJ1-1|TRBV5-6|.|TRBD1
CASSFSDRGWTEAFF
TGTGCCAGCAGCTTCTCCGACAGGGGTTGGACTGAAGCTTTCTTT
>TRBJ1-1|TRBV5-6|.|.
CASSLPGRTEAFF
TGTGCCAGCAGCTTGCCGGGGAGGACTGAAGCTTTCTTT
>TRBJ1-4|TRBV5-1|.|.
CASSLDGGRPNEKLFF
TGCGCCAGCAGCTTGGATGGGGGGAGGCCTAATGAAAAACTGTTTTTT
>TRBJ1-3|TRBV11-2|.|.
CASSPWTHSGNTIYF
TGTGCCAGCAGCCCCTGGACTCACTCTGGAAACACCATATATTTT
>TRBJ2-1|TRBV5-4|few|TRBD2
CASTSGGTYNEQFF
TGTGCCAGCACCAGCGGGGGGACATACAATGAGCAGTTCTTC
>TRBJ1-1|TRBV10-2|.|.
CASRGAGLNTEAFF
TGCGCCAGCAGGGGGGCAGGGTTGAACACTGAAGCTTTCTTT
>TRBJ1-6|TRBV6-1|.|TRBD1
CASSDQTGEVYNSPLHF
TGTGCCAGCAGTGACCAGACAGGGGAGGTTTATAATTCACCCCTCCACTTT
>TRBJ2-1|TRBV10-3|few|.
CAIGRQARTYNEQFF
TGTGCCATCGGCCGACAGGCCAGAACCTACAATGAGCAGTTCTTC
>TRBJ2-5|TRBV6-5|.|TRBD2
CASRGSGGKETQYF
TGTGCCAGCAGGGGTAGCGGGGGAAAAGAGACCCAGTACTTC
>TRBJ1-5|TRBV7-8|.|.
CASSFGRASNQPQHF
TGTGCCAGCAGCTTTGGGAGGGCGAGCAATCAGCCCCAGCATTTT
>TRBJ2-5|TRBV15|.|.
CATSLPDRTEETQYF
TGTGCCACCAGCTTACCAGACAGGACGGAAGAGACCCAGTACTTC
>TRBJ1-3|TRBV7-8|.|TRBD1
CASSPDRENTIYF
TGTGCCAGCAGCCCGGACAGGGAAAACACCATATATTTT
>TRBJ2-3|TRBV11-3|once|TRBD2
CASSLRAGDTDTQYF
TGTGCCAGCAGCTTACGTGCGGGGGACACAGATACGCAGTATTTT
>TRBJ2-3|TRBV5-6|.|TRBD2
CASSLAGRNSDTQYF
TGTGCCAGCAGCTTAGCGGGACGCAACTCGGATACGCAGTATTTT
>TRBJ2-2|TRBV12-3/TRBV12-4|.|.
CASRTGMSKELFF
TGTGCCAGCAGGACCGGGATGTCTAAGGAGCTGTTTTTT
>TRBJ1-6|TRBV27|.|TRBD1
CASTTQGSRAPLHF
TGTGCCAGCACCACACAGGGGAGTAGGGCACCCCTCCACTTT
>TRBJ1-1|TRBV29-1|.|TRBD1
CSVHGGTGVDTEAFF
TGCAGCGTCCATGGGGGAACAGGGGTAGACACTGAAGCTTTCTTT
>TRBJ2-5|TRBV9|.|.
CASSPTRGETQYF
TGTGCCAGCAGCCCAACGCGAGGGGAGACCCAGTACTTC
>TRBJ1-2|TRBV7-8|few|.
CASSLTPGGGPANYGYTF
TGTGCCAGCAGCTTAACCCCTGGGGGGGGACCGGCTAACTATGGCTACACCTTC
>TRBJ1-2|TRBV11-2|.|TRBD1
CASSLGQGMGGYTF
TGTGCCAGCAGCTTGGGACAGGGGATGGGTGGCTACACCTTC
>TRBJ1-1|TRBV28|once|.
CASSLRENTEAFF
TGTGCCAGCAGTTTGAGGGAGAACACTGAAGCTTTCTTT
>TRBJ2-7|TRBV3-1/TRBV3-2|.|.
CASSQGFSLSYEQYF
TGTGCCAGCAGCCAAGGGTTCAGTCTCTCCTACGAGCAGTACTTC
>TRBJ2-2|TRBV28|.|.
CASSPGGTGELFF
TGTGCCAGCAGTCCAGGGGGGACCGGGGAGCTGTTTTTT
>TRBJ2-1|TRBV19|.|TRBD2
CASSIAGLAGGDEQFF
TGTGCCAGTAGTATAGCGGGACTAGCGGGGGGGGATGAGCAGTTCTTC